A selection of T cell receptor beta chains follows, all from one sample in a study of T cells expressing NK-cell markers. From its re-call of the 5' RACE reads, TCRdb lists each CDR3 protein once, without DNA. Here the sample table reports 450,000 to 600,000 distinct CDR3 sequences. What was sequenced was blood T cells: a sorted CD56 or NKG2C T cell subset, CD4+ or CD8+ T cells, or bulk PBMC T cells (not recorded which). The receptors shown here come from a young man in good health. Each CDR3 is given with its conserved first and last residue.

j_call: TRBJ2-1
v_call: TRBV24-1
cdr3_aa: CATSDRTRIKQFF

j_call: TRBJ2-1
v_call: TRBV5-1
cdr3_aa: CASSSHQGPSYNEQFF

j_call: TRBJ2-1
v_call: TRBV6-5
cdr3_aa: CASKRPLAGGGYNEQFF

j_call: TRBJ2-7
v_call: TRBV12-1
cdr3_aa: CASSFRGIYEQYF

j_call: TRBJ1-2
v_call: TRBV20-1
cdr3_aa: CSARQEDGYTF

j_call: TRBJ2-2
v_call: TRBV15
cdr3_aa: CATLGTSGNTGELFF

j_call: TRBJ2-5
v_call: TRBV4-1
cdr3_aa: CASSQDEPETQYF

j_call: TRBJ2-3
v_call: TRBV12-3/TRBV12-4
cdr3_aa: CASSLRPQGADTQYF

j_call: TRBJ2-4
v_call: TRBV11-2
cdr3_aa: CASSAGLAGPGGKNIQYF

j_call: TRBJ1-5
v_call: TRBV6-2/TRBV6-3
cdr3_aa: CASSGDSRPQHF

j_call: TRBJ2-3
v_call: TRBV5-1
cdr3_aa: CASSLAPGGDTQYF

j_call: TRBJ1-1
v_call: TRBV27
cdr3_aa: CASSFGQGVAEAFF

j_call: TRBJ2-1
v_call: TRBV12-3/TRBV12-4
cdr3_aa: CASTVTSGSINEQFF

j_call: TRBJ1-2
v_call: TRBV29-1
cdr3_aa: CSVETECYGYTF

j_call: TRBJ2-1
v_call: TRBV7-2
cdr3_aa: CASILPGTLSYNEQFF

j_call: TRBJ2-3
v_call: TRBV20-1
cdr3_aa: CSARGAGEESPDTQYF

j_call: TRBJ2-6
v_call: TRBV7-2
cdr3_aa: CASSRGQALSGANVLTF

j_call: TRBJ2-3
v_call: TRBV12-3/TRBV12-4
cdr3_aa: CASTNDRGGTDTQYF

j_call: TRBJ2-3
v_call: TRBV2
cdr3_aa: CASKGTFTDTQYF

j_call: TRBJ1-1
v_call: TRBV11-2
cdr3_aa: CASSPHLWQYEAFF

j_call: TRBJ1-5
v_call: TRBV12-3/TRBV12-4
cdr3_aa: CASSSIQGREQPQHF

j_call: TRBJ1-2
v_call: TRBV12-3/TRBV12-4
cdr3_aa: CASSGTGGRGYTF

j_call: TRBJ1-3
v_call: TRBV12-3/TRBV12-4
cdr3_aa: CASSFESAIYF

j_call: TRBJ2-1
v_call: TRBV6-2/TRBV6-3
cdr3_aa: CASSLRTTSGVRNEQFF

j_call: TRBJ2-1
v_call: TRBV5-5
cdr3_aa: CASSQLASEQFF

j_call: TRBJ2-7
v_call: TRBV2
cdr3_aa: CASKGQAEQYF

j_call: TRBJ2-5
v_call: TRBV11-2
cdr3_aa: CASSLARSLGETQYF

j_call: TRBJ2-7
v_call: TRBV4-2
cdr3_aa: CASSQDLHPGTWDYEQYF

j_call: TRBJ2-5
v_call: TRBV5-5
cdr3_aa: CASSPDTRETQYF

j_call: TRBJ1-5
v_call: TRBV4-1
cdr3_aa: CASSNTDGNQPQHF

j_call: TRBJ2-1
v_call: TRBV5-1
cdr3_aa: CASSRTAIGQMKGSEQFF

j_call: TRBJ2-1
v_call: TRBV25-1
cdr3_aa: CASSEPLGTGSYNEQFF

j_call: TRBJ2-5
v_call: TRBV5-1
cdr3_aa: CASSSGTGQETQYF

j_call: TRBJ1-4
v_call: TRBV9
cdr3_aa: CASSPGRLGATNEKLFF

j_call: TRBJ2-2
v_call: TRBV30
cdr3_aa: CAWGRTFNTGELFF

j_call: TRBJ2-3
v_call: TRBV20-1
cdr3_aa: CSASPLGGRTDTQYF

j_call: TRBJ2-2
v_call: TRBV20-1
cdr3_aa: CSASRLAGGYTGELFF

j_call: TRBJ1-2
v_call: TRBV5-5
cdr3_aa: CASSLEAPTRGYTF

j_call: TRBJ2-7
v_call: TRBV29-1
cdr3_aa: CSVRDRSSYEQYF

j_call: TRBJ1-2
v_call: TRBV13
cdr3_aa: CASSLAGQAPNYGYTF